This T cell receptor (beta chain) was obtained from a study of radiotherapy plus CTLA-4 blockade in lung cancer. Study-level information: The study recorded objective responses in around a sixth of patients and disease control in 25% to 35%.

Assay used: immunoSEQ multiplex PCR; TCRdb lists only in-frame clones, some missing. This repertoire shows about 77,000 clones, around 74% found once; its top ten account for roughly a tenth. Germline assignment: CDR1 MNHEY and CDR2 SMNVEV (reference sequence). The CDR3 covers 15 residues. V lost 5 bases, J lost 0 bases, and 13 bases lay in between. The chain combines TRBV27 with TRBJ1-1; the D gene is possibly TRBD1 (6 bases). The TCR originated in a human donor with non-small cell lung cancer whose response to radiotherapy plus ipilimumab could not be evaluated. The source was peripheral blood, collected from a patient treated with radiotherapy plus ipilimumab. Here the CDR3 DNA reads TGTGCCAGCAGTCCCCGACAGGCCGTGAACACTGAAGCTTTCTTT. It is translated as CASSPRQAVNTEAFF.